This T cell receptor (beta chain) was recovered during a study of blood T cell repertoires in COVID-19. Study details: The origin of the acute and convalescent COVID-19 samples was the United States, Italy and Spain. From T cells, B-cell-depleted T cells, or PBMCs came the material, which was cDNA or gDNA.

Authors' processing steps: The assay estimated nucleated cells by amplifying reference gene primers. TCRdb's table, derived via immunoSEQ multiplex PCR, lists solely in-frame clones and lacks some. The DNA gave D and trimming, while V, J and clone size come from that table. The data show about 160,000 clones, around 89% seen once. Germline V gives CDR1 MNHEY, CDR2 SVGAGI. The CDR3 runs 12 residues. V gave up 6 bases and J gave up 8 bases, with 13 bases separating them. This sequence originates from a man aged 60-69 years with acute or convalescent COVID-19. V is TRBV6-5 and J is TRBJ1-2; weak D call: TRBD1 (5 bases). Material for sequencing was peripheral blood. CDR3 loop: CASRTGPAGYTF. The CDR3 DNA reads as TGTGCCAGCAGAACAGGTCCTGCGGGCTACACCTTC.